One and the same sample provided the 8 T cell receptor beta chains below, sequenced in a study of PD-1 blockade in mismatch repair-deficient tumors. Profiling relied on immunoSEQ multiplex PCR, and the TCRdb table lists in-frame clones only, not all of them. This sample has some 84,000 clones, with about 85% found just once. The specimen comprised peripheral blood, sampled 12 weeks after starting pembrolizumab. The source is an adult with mismatch repair-deficient cancer.

This clone was observed a few times. The CDR3 protein is CASSLALGSGATEAFF. DNA of the CDR3: TGTGCCAGCAGCTTAGCCCTTGGGTCAGGGGCCACTGAAGCTTTCTTT. This chain uses TRBV7-6 with TRBJ1-1, with D perhaps TRBD1 (6 bases). With 0 bases removed from V and 4 bases from J, the gap between germline ends came to 15 bases. The CDR3 length is 16 residues. The germline V gene has CDR1 SGHVS and CDR2 FNYEAQ.

This clone is a singleton in its sample. The V call is TRBV18, the J call TRBJ1-1, with D unresolved. Germline V gene sequence: CDR1 KGHSH, CDR2 LQKENI. V was cut by 2 bases and J by 1 base, with 8 bases left in between. This CDR3 is built from 14 residues. Written as DNA, the CDR3 is TGTGCCAGCTCACCAATAGTACCGAACACTGAAGCTTTCTTT. It yields the protein CASSPIVPNTEAFF.

The chain is built from TRBV2 and TRBJ2-1; D is unresolved. Germline values: CDR1 SNHLY, CDR2 FYNNEI. The ends were cut back, 4 bases at V and 5 bases at J, with 3 bases in the middle. The CDR3 covers 11 residues. In DNA form, the CDR3 reads TGTGCCAGCAGTGTGGACAATGAGCAGTTCTTC. Encoded protein: CASSVDNEQFF.

This clone has at least ten counts. V usage is TRBV19 and J usage is TRBJ1-5, with D perhaps matching TRBD1 (5 bases). The length of the CDR3 is 16 residues. Germline-derived CDR1 and CDR2 are LNHDA and SQIVND (reference sequence). The V end was cut by 3 bases, the J end by 1 base, with 13 bases between. The CDR3 reads CASSIIQGRSNQPQHF. CDR3 nucleotides: TGTGCCAGTAGTATTATTCAGGGTCGAAGCAATCAGCCCCAGCATTTT. The variable domain in full, completed from reference TRBV19 and TRBJ1-5, reads DGGITQSPKYLFRKEGQNVTLSCEQNLNHDAMYWYRQDPGQGLRLIYYSQIVNDFQKGDIAEGYSVSREKKESFPLTVTSAQKNPTAFYLCASSIIQGRSNQPQHFGDGTRLSIL.

The chain is built from TRBV18 and TRBJ1-4; D is uncertain. Germline V gives CDR1 KGHSH, CDR2 LQKENI. The CDR3 consists of 15 residues. V lost 4 bases to trimming and J lost 6 bases, with 15 bases between them. CDR3 DNA sequence: TGTGCCAGCTCACTGCAGGCCTTGGTAGATGAAAAACTGTTTTTT. The encoded protein is CASSLQALVDEKLFF.

In its sample, this clone was seen a few times. This CDR3 is CASTSGNEQFF. The DNA for the CDR3 is TGTGCCAGCACCTCAGGAAATGAGCAGTTCTTC. The chain combines TRBV7-9 with TRBJ2-1; no firm D call. Germline loops: CDR1 SEHNR, CDR2 FQNEAQ (reference sequence). This CDR3 region has 11 residues. V lost 7 bases to trimming and J lost 7 bases, with 8 bases between them. Full variable domain (missing parts from reference TRBV7-9 and TRBJ2-1): DTGVSQNPRHKITKRGQNVTFRCDPISEHNRLYWYRQTLGQGPEFLTYFQNEAQLEKSRLLSDRFSAERPKGSFSTLEIQRTEQGDSAMYLCASTSGNEQFFGPGTRLTVL.

J is TRBJ2-1 and V is TRBV4-2, with D unresolved. Trimming shortened V by 1 base and J by 3 bases, and 10 bases separated the two germline ends. Per germline, CDR1 LGHNA and CDR2 YNFKEQ. The CDR3 runs 15 residues. CDR3 loop: CASSQVHANYNEQFF. CDR3 nucleotide sequence: TGTGCCAGCAGCCAAGTTCACGCAAACTACAATGAGCAGTTCTTC.

This chain uses TRBV6-5 with TRBJ1-1, with 7 positions matching TRBD1. CDR3 length equals 15 residues. The germline V gene encodes CDR1 MNHEY and CDR2 SVGAGI. V was clipped by 5 bases and J by 0 bases; unmatched bases: 6. This chain's CDR3 is CASSPRQGLNTEAFF. In DNA, the CDR3 is TGTGCCAGCAGTCCTCGACAGGGACTGAACACTGAAGCTTTCTTT.